This TCR beta chain was identified during a study of blood T cell repertoires in COVID-19. Across the study: Researchers got acute and convalescent COVID-19 samples from the United States, Italy and Spain.

Original processing methods: Researchers report that nucleated cell counts were estimated from reference gene primer amplification. The protocol was immunoSEQ multiplex PCR, while the TCRdb copy is restricted to in-frame clones and leaves out a portion. V, J and clone size reflect that table, while D and trimming were determined from the DNA. The table shows about 100,000 clones, with roughly 92% occurring only once. Material for sequencing was peripheral blood. The sequence was obtained from a man aged 45-65 years with active COVID-19.

The CDR3 nucleotides are TGTGCCAGCAGAGGGGTCAATCAGCCCCAGCATTTT. Its translation: CASRGVNQPQHF. The chain recombines TRBV28 with TRBJ1-5; tentative D call: TRBD1 (5 bases). The CDR3 is 12 amino acids. The V end lost 6 bases, the J end lost 3 bases, and 6 bases lay between the germline ends. Germline values: CDR1 MDHEN, CDR2 SYDVKM.